The clone carrying this T cell receptor (beta chain) has only a few counts. Its antigen is still unknown. The data were obtained in a study of T cell repertoires in cytomegalovirus infection. Study overall: Recently identified HLA-C-restricted CMV epitopes and well-studied HLA-B-restricted CMV epitopes were used by the study. Shared public TCR beta signatures pointed to both CMV infection and a matching HLA type.

Study results and limitations: Cumulated frequencies of public TCR beta families served to identify carriers of CMV plus the relevant HLA. In two of eight donors, the top clonotype was HLA-C-restricted CMV-specific.

In TCRdb, the reads were re-called with MiXCR into one record per CDR3 protein. The top ten hold about nine tenths of the sample, which has approximately 34,000 distinct CDR3 sequences, about 48% seen once. The sequences come from CD8+ T cells from cultured PBMCs, collected from culture after CMV antigen stimulation. The sequence was obtained from a human donor in good health (CMV status not recorded). Some clones in this sample may be carry-over from other donors' samples.

CDR3 sequence reads: CASSKEGTGDEQFF. Written as DNA, the CDR3 is TGTGCCAGCAGCAAAGAAGGGACAGGGGATGAGCAGTTCTTC. The chain is built from TRBV7-9 and TRBJ2-1, with 10 nucleotides matching TRBD1. The CDR3 covers 14 residues. The V gene's germline CDR1 is SEHNR and CDR2 FQNEAQ (reference sequence). V dropped 5 bases and J dropped 8; count of bases not matched to a gene: 6.